The entry below gives a single TCR beta chain sequence along with its context. The data belong to a study of blood T cell repertoires in COVID-19. On the study more broadly: Sites across the United States, Italy and Spain contributed samples from acute and convalescent COVID-19.

Trimming cost V 5 bases and J 5 bases; bases outside gene matches: 5. Germline-derived CDR1 and CDR2 are SGHTA and FQGTGA. This CDR3 is built from 16 residues. Repertoires were generated with immunoSEQ multiplex PCR, while TCRdb's copy carries only in-frame clones and drops some. The sample carries about 220,000 clones, approximately 86% recorded once. The sequenced material came from peripheral blood. The V and J genes are TRBV7-3 and TRBJ2-5, with 16 bases aligning to TRBD2. The TCR originated in an elderly woman with acute or convalescent COVID-19. The CDR3 DNA follows: TGTGCCAGCAGCCTGGGACTAGCGGGGGGGCATGAGACCCAGTACTTC. It translates to CASSLGLAGGHETQYF. The entire variable domain, with the rest obtained from reference TRBV7-3 and TRBJ2-5, is as follows: GAGVSQTPSNKVTEKGKYVELRCDPISGHTALYWYRQSLGQGPEFLIYFQGTGAADDSGLPNDRFFAVRPEGSVSTLKIQRTERGDSAVYLCASSLGLAGGHETQYFGPGTRLLVL.